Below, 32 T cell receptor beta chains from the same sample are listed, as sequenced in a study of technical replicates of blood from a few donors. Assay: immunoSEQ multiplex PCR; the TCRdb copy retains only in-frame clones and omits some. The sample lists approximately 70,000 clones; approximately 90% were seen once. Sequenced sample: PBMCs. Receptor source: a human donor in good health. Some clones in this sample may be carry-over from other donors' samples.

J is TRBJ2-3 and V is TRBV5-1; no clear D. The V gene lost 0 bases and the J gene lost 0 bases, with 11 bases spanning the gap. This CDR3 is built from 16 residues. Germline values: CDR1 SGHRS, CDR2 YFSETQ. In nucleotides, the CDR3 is TGCGCCAGCAGCTTGGGATACAGAACTAGCACAGATACGCAGTATTTT. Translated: CASSLGYRTSTDTQYF.

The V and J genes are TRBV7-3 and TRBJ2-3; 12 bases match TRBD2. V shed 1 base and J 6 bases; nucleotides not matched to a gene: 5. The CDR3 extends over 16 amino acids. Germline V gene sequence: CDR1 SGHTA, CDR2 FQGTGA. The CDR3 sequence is CASSLKASGGADTQYF. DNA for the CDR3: TGTGCCAGCAGCTTAAAGGCTAGCGGGGGGGCGGATACGCAGTATTTT.

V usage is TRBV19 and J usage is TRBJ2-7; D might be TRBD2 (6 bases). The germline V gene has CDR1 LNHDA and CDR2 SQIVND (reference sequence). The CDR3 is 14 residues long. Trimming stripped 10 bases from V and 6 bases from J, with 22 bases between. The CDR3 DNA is TGTGCCACCTCCCCACTAGCCCCCGGTGCCGAGCAGTACTTC. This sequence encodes CATSPLAPGAEQYF.

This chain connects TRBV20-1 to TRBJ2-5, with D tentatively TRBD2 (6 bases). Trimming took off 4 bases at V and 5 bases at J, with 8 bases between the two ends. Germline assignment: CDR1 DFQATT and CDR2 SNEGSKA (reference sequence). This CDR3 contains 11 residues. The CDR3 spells CSAIGRETQYF. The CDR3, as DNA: TGCAGTGCTATAGGGAGGGAGACCCAGTACTTC.

CDR3 nucleotides: TGTGCCAGCAGTTTATACTCCCTAGCGGATGAGCAGTTCTTC. As protein: CASSLYSLADEQFF. This chain links TRBV27 with TRBJ2-1; 7 bases line up with TRBD2. V trimming: 1 base; J trimming: 8 bases; junction bases outside the gene matches: 5. CDR1 MNHEY and CDR2 SMNVEV come from the germline V gene (reference sequence). This CDR3 comprises 14 residues.

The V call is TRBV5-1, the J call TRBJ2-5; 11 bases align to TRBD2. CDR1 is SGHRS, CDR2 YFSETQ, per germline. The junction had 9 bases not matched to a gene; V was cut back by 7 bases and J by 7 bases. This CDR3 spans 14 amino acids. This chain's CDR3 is CASAGTSGSGTQYF. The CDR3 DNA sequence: TGCGCCAGCGCGGGGACTAGCGGTTCGGGGACCCAGTACTTC.

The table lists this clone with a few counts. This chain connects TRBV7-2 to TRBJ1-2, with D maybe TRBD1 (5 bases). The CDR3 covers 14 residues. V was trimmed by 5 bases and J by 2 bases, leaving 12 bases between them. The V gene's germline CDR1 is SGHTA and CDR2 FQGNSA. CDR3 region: CASSPRQRNYGYTF. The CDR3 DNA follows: TGTGCCAGCAGCCCACGACAGAGAAACTATGGCTACACCTTC.

Here the CDR3 DNA reads TGCGCCAGCACCCAAGCGGCAGGGGGGCCCGGGGAGCTGTTTTTT. This sequence encodes CASTQAAGGPGELFF. V and J are TRBV5-1 and TRBJ2-2, with D possibly matching TRBD1 (7 bases). Germline V gene sequence: CDR1 SGHRS, CDR2 YFSETQ. V shed 6 bases and J shed 6 bases, with 18 bases lying between them. This CDR3 comprises 15 residues.

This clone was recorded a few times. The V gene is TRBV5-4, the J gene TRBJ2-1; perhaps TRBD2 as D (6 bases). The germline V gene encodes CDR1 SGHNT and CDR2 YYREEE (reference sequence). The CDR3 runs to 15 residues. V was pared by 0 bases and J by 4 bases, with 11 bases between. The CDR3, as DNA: TGTGCCAGCAGCTTGGGACTAGGTAGATACAATGAGCAGTTCTTC. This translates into CASSLGLGRYNEQFF.

The CDR3 sequence is CAISAVNNEQFF. In DNA form, the CDR3 reads TGTGCCATCAGTGCTGTAAACAATGAGCAGTTCTTC. This sequence joins TRBV10-3 and TRBJ2-1; no clear D. Per the germline V gene, CDR1 is ENHRY and CDR2 is SYGVKD. The CDR3 consists of 12 residues. V dropped 4 bases and J dropped 5 bases, with 6 bases sitting between them.

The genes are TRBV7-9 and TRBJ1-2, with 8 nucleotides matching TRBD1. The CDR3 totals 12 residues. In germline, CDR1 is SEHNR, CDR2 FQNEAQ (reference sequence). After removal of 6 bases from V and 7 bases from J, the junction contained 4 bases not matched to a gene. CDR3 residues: CASSGQGLGYTF. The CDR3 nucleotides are TGTGCCAGCAGTGGACAGGGCCTTGGCTACACCTTC.

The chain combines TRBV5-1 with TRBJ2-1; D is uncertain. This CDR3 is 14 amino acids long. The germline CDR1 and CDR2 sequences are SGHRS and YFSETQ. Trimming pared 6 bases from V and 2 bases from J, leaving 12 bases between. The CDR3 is CASTLSVAYNEQFF. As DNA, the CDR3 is TGCGCCAGCACCCTCTCGGTTGCCTACAATGAGCAGTTCTTC.

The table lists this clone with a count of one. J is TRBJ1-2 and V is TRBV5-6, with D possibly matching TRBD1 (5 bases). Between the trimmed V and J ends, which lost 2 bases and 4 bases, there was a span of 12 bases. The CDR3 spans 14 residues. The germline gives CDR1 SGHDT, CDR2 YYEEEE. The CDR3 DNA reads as TGTGCCAGCAGCTTCGGAGGGGCCCCCTATGGCTACACCTTC. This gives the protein CASSFGGAPYGYTF.

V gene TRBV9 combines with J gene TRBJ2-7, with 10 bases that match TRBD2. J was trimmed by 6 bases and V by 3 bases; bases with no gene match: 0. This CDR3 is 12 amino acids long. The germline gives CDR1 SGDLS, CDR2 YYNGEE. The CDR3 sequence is CASSGTSGEQYF. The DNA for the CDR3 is TGTGCCAGCAGCGGGACTAGCGGCGAGCAGTACTTC.

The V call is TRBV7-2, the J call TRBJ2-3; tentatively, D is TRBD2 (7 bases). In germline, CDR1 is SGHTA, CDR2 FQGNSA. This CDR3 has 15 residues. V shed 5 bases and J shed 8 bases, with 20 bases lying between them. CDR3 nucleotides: TGTGCCAGCAGCGCAACACGGGGGGCCTCGGGTACGCAGTATTTT. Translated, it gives CASSATRGASGTQYF.

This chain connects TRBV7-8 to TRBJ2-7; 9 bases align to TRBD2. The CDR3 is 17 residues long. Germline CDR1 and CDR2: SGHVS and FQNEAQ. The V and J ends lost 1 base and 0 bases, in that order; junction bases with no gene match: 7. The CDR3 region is CASSLGPGLALSYEQYF. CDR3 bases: TGTGCCAGCAGCTTAGGTCCGGGACTAGCCCTCTCCTACGAGCAGTACTTC.

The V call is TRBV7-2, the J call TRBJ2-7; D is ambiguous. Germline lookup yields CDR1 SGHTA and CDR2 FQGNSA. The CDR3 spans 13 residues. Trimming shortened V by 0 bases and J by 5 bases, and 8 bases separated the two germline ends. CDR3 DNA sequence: TGTGCCAGCAGCTTAGCGCTTGGAGACGAGCAGTACTTC. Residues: CASSLALGDEQYF.

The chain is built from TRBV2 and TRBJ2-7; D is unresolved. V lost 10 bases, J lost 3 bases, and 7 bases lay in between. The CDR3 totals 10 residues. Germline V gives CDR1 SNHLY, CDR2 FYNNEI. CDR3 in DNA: TGTGCCACGGGTAGCTACGAGCAGTACTTC. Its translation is CATGSYEQYF.

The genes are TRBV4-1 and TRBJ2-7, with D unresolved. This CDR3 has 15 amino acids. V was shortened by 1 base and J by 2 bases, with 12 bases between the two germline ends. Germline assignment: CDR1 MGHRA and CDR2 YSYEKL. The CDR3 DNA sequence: TGCGCCAGCAGCCAAGCAGACAACCTCCCCTACGAGCAGTACTTC. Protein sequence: CASSQADNLPYEQYF.

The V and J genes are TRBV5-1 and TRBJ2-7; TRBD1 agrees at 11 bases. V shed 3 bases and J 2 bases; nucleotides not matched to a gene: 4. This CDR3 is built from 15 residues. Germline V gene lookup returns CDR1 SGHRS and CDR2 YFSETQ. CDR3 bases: TGCGCCAGCAGCTCCGGGACAGGGGGTCCCTACGAGCAGTACTTC. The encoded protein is CASSSGTGGPYEQYF.

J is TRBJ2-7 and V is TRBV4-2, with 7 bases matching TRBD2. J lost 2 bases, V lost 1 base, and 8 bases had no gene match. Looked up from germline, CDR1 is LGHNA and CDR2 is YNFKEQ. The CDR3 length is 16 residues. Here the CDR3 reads CASSQVSVAGAYEQYF. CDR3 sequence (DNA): TGTGCCAGCAGCCAAGTTTCAGTAGCGGGCGCCTACGAGCAGTACTTC.

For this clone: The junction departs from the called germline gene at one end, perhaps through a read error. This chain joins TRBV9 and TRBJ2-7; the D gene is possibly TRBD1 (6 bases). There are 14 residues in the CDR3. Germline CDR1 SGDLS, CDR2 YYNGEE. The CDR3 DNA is TGTGCCAGCAGCCCGAGATCAGGGGATCGAGTCCTTCGGTTC. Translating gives CASSPRSGDRVLRF.

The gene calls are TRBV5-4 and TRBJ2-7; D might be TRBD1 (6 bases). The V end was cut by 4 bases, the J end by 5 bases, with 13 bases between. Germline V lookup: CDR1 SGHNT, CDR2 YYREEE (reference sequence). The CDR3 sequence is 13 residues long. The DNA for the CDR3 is TGTGCCAGCAGCCAGGGGACGACGGACGAGCAGTACTTC. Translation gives CASSQGTTDEQYF.

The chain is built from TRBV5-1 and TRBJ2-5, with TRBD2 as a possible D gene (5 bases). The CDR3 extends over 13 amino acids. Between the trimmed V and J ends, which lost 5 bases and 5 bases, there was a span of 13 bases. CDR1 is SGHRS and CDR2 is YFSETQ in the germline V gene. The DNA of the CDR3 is TGCGCCAGCAGAAAGGGAGCCGGCGAGACCCAGTACTTC. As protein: CASRKGAGETQYF.

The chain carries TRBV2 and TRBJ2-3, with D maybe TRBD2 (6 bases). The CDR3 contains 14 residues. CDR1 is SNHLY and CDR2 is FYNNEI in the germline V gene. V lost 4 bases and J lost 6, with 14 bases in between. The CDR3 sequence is CASSVLSGSDTQYF. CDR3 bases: TGTGCCAGCAGTGTCCTTAGCGGTTCCGATACGCAGTATTTT.

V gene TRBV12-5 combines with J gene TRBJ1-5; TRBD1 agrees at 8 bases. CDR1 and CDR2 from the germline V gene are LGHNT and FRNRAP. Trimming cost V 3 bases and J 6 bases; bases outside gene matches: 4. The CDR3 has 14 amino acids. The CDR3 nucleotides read TGTGCTAGTGGTTTACAGGGGGGGGGTCAGCCCCAGCATTTT. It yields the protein CASGLQGGGQPQHF.

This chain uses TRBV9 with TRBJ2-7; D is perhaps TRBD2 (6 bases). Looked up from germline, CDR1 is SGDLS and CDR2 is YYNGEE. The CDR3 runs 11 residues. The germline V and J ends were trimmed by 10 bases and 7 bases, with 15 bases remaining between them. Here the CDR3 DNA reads TGTGCCGGAGGGGCCCCGGGGGAGCAGTACTTC. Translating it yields CAGGAPGEQYF.

CDR3 DNA sequence: TGTGCCAGCAGCGTAGAAGCGGGCTCCTACAATGAGCAGTTCTTC. Its protein is CASSVEAGSYNEQFF. The chain uses TRBV9 and TRBJ2-1, with D perhaps matching TRBD2 (6 bases). Germline V gene lookup returns CDR1 SGDLS and CDR2 YYNGEE. The CDR3 runs to 15 residues. The ends were cut back, 0 bases at V and 0 bases at J, with 7 bases in the middle.

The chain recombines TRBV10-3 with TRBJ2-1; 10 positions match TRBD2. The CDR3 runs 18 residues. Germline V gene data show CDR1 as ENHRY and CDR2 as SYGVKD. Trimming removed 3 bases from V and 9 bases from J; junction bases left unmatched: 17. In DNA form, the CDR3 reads TGTGCCATCAGTGATAGGACTAGCGGCGGGGGACTTGCTGGTGAGCAGTTCTTC. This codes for CAISDRTSGGGLAGEQFF.

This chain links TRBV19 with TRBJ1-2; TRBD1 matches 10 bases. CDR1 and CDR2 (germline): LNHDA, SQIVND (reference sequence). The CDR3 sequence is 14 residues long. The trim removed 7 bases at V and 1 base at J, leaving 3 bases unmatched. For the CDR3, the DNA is TGTGCCAGTACCCGGACAGGGGGTAACTATGGCTACACCTTC. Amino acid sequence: CASTRTGGNYGYTF.

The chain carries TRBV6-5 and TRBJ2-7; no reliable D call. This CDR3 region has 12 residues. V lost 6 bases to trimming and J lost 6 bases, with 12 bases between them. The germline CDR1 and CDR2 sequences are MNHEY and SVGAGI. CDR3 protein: CASSPENREQYF. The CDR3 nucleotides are TGTGCCAGCAGCCCAGAAAACCGCGAGCAGTACTTC.

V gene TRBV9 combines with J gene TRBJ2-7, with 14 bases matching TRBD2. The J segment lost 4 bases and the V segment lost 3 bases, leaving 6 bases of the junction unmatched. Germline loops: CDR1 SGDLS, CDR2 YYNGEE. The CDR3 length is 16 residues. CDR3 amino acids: CASSARLAGGPYEQYF. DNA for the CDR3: TGTGCCAGCAGCGCCAGACTAGCGGGAGGGCCATACGAGCAGTACTTC.